This T cell receptor beta chain was obtained from a study of T cells after yellow fever vaccination (dated by TCRdb to about 2019). For the study in its entirety: Libraries from fractions with low cell numbers were prepared with the SMART-Seq v4 Ultra Low Input RNA kit. Bulk TCR alpha and beta repertoires were sequenced longitudinally to track T-cell clones before and after primary and booster YFV17D yellow fever vaccination. Blood was collected at multiple timepoints before and after primary and secondary immunization, and bulk PBMC replicates and cell subsets were isolated. Two healthy male donors, one aged 18 to 30 and one aged 30 to 40 years, made up the cohort. The paper as a whole reports these results and caveats: A small share of clonotypes was detected in both CD4 and CD8 compartments, with the overlap likely arising from convergent recombination. Most clones expanded after primary vaccination were re-detected after the booster (96% of CD4 and around nine tenths of CD8), suggesting broad memory maintenance. The study included only a couple of donors, which limits how far the findings can be generalized. Computational filtering was required because FACS-sorted repertoires could contain abundant contaminating clonotypes from the bulk population. Compared with the primary T-cell response, the secondary T-cell response was faster but weaker, reaching its peak on day 5 rather than on day 15.

V and J are truncated by 5 bases and 8 bases respectively, leaving an intervening sequence of 10 bases. From its cysteine to its phenylalanine, the CDR3 spans 12 amino acids. Only CDR3 DNA remains: 36 bases, in frame from the first base. For CDR1 and CDR2, the germline V gene (reference sequence) lists SEHNR and FQNEAQ. This clonotype was observed a few times. Its antigen remains unidentified. No base qualities exist here, and no much larger clone lies one base off it. The sample's treatment or condition, from its label and the paper: live attenuated yellow fever vaccine strain. PBMCs were isolated from peripheral blood using a standard Ficoll-Paque protocol. CD4 and CD8 T-cell fractions were isolated with Dynabeads CD4 and CD8 positive selection kits. RNA was extracted with TriZol from bulk PBMCs, CD4 and CD8 fractions, and dextramer-positive and dextramer-negative fractions. Reads for this sample came from an Illumina NovaSeq 6000. TCR cDNA was synthesized by 5'RACE template switching, through which a universal primer site and unique molecular identifiers were introduced. Priming of cDNA synthesis was performed from both the TCR alpha and TCR beta constant segments. Library amplification used two PCR steps, and the second PCR step added sample barcodes and sequencing adapters. Sequencing of libraries was performed on Illumina HiSeq 2500 (2x100 bp) or NovaSeq (2x150 bp). The paper's data handling went like this. Demultiplexing of reads and collapsing into UMI consensus sequences were performed with MIGEC, and V(D)J alignment was carried out with MiXCR. Clonotypes responding to the vaccine were identified with edgeR on replicate PBMC samples, with the criteria of FDR below 0.01 and a log2 fold change above 5 up to day 15. Each bulk clonotype received a CD4 or CD8 identity based on whether the sequenced CD4 or CD8 repertoire contained that clonotype at higher abundance. TCRdb ran its own pipeline on the public reads, namely fastp trimming at Q25 and MiXCR clone calling, and kept in-frame beta chains. When rows share a CDR3 protein, they turn into one entry using the most common DNA and genes. The V and J calls come from TCRdb's annotation, not from the publication. In all, the sample holds approximately 160,000 distinct CDR3 sequences, and over 7% of those were seen once. Of the sample, roughly 33% is held by the ten largest clones.

This material consisted of CD8+ T cells sorted from PBMCs, taken 45 days after the yellow fever booster vaccination. This TCR was sampled from a young man who received the YFV17D yellow fever vaccine. The sequence is built from TRBV7-9 and TRBJ1-5; a weak D assignment points to TRBD1 (5 bases agree). The DNA sequence is given as TGTGCCAGCAGCCAGGGTGCGGAGCCCCAGCATTTT. The resulting protein is CASSQGAEPQHF. Outside the CDR3, residues come from the reference TRBV7-9 and TRBJ1-5 proteins, so the full variable domain is: DTGVSQNPRHKITKRGQNVTFRCDPISEHNRLYWYRQTLGQGPEFLTYFQNEAQLEKSRLLSDRFSAERPKGSFSTLEIQRTEQGDSAMYLCASSQGAEPQHFGDGTRLSIL.